The text below deals with one T cell receptor (delta chain). Its specificity is not known. This sample was taken from a study of Vδ1+ human thymocytes. RNA was extracted from the cells and then reverse transcribed. Pooled V-gene forward primers with one constant-region reverse primer generated the CDR3 amplicons by multiplex PCR. TCRdb used CATT to re-call clones from the multiplex PCR reads. Here the sample spans under 85,000 delta-chain clones, about 35% being singletons. This CDR3 spans 22 amino acids. The trim removed 9 bases at V and 4 bases at J, leaving 30 bases unmatched. CDR1 and CDR2 (germline): TSWWSYY, QGS. Overall study findings and caveats: Unexpected Vdelta2 sequences could cause misinterpretation of bulk repertoire data. Unlike peripheral blood Vdelta1+ controls, thymic delta-chain sequences included approximately 21% Vdelta2 and few Vdelta3. Thymic TRG and TRD repertoires appeared highly polyclonal, with Gaussian CDR3 length distributions.

This TCR came from a boy under two years old who had congenital heart surgery. This rearrangement joins TRDV1 to TRDJ1; TRDD3 agrees at 12 bases. The sequencing sample was made of Vdelta1+ gamma-delta thymocytes from the thymus. The subset here: FACS-sorted CD3+ TCRalphabeta- TCRVdelta1+ TCRVdelta2- thymocytes. CDR3 residues: CALTMRKPSYVTGGYKGDKLIF. The CDR3 DNA follows: TGTGCTCTAACTATGCGTAAGCCTTCCTACGTGACTGGGGGATACAAGGGCGATAAACTCATCTTT.